The T cell receptor (beta chain) under discussion was sequenced for a study of T cell changes during pregnancy in multiple sclerosis. The CDR3 loop spans 15 amino acids. Germline CDR1 reads SGHRS; CDR2 reads YFSETQ. V shed 0 bases, J shed 2 bases, and the junction held 5 bases outside the gene matches. Sequencing used immunoSEQ multiplex PCR; TCRdb keeps in-frame clones, though not all of them. In the table there are 40,000 to 60,000 clones, approximately 95% of which are singletons. This chain joins TRBV5-1 and TRBJ2-7, with 7 bases fitting TRBD2. The specimen was CD8+ T cells from peripheral blood mononuclear cells, collected in the first trimester of pregnancy. This TCR came from a female donor with multiple sclerosis, enrolled in a pregnancy study. The CDR3, as DNA: TGCGCCAGCAGCTTGGTGGCTAGCGGAGCCTACGAGCAGTACTTC. Translation gives CASSLVASGAYEQYF.